These 5 T cell receptor beta chains were sequenced from one sample in a study of technical replicates of blood from several donors. Clones were sequenced by immunoSEQ multiplex PCR, and TCRdb holds only the in-frame ones, with some missing. The top ten clones hold approximately 0.25% of a sample with over 60,000 clones, 93% of them seen once. What was sequenced was T cells isolated from PBMCs. These receptor sequences come from a human donor in good health.

The CDR3 loop is CASSSRPLPLAKNIQYF. CDR3 sequence (DNA): TGCGCCAGCAGCTCCCGACCACTACCCTTAGCCAAAAACATTCAGTACTTC. The chain couples TRBV4-1 to TRBJ2-4; unclear D gene. Germline CDR1 is MGHRA and CDR2 is YSYEKL. With 5 bases removed from V and 0 bases from J, the gap between germline ends came to 17 bases. This CDR3 is built from 17 residues.

The chain carries TRBV28 and TRBJ1-1; D ambiguous. The germline gives CDR1 MDHEN, CDR2 SYDVKM. This CDR3 region has 12 residues. The V gene lost 6 bases and the J gene lost 0 bases, with 5 bases spanning the gap. DNA of the CDR3: TGTGCCAGCAGCCCCATGAACACTGAAGCTTTCTTT. Protein product: CASSPMNTEAFF.

The chain is built from TRBV11-2 and TRBJ1-1; TRBD1 might be the D (6 bases). From germline, CDR1 is SGHAT and CDR2 FQNNGV. V gave up 2 bases and J gave up 9 bases, with 16 bases separating them. The CDR3 runs to 14 residues. The CDR3 coding sequence is TGTGCCAGCAGCTTAAAGGCAGGGGTTCCACAAGCTTTCTTT. The encoded protein is CASSLKAGVPQAFF.

V and J are TRBV7-7 and TRBJ2-5; 8 bases agree with TRBD1. The V gene's germline CDR1 is SSHAT and CDR2 FNYEAQ (reference sequence). Trimming removed 6 bases from V and 2 bases from J; junction bases left unmatched: 5. This CDR3 spans 14 amino acids. For the CDR3, the DNA is TGTGCCAGCAGTCCGACAGGGGAACAAGAGACCCAGTACTTC. Protein sequence: CASSPTGEQETQYF.

This chain uses TRBV9 with TRBJ1-4; a possible D gene is TRBD1 (5 bases). V gave up 7 bases and J gave up 4 bases, with 14 bases separating them. From germline, CDR1 is SGDLS and CDR2 YYNGEE. This CDR3 comprises 14 residues. The CDR3 DNA reads as TGTGCCAGCGGAAGGGTTCAGGGTAATGAAAAACTGTTTTTT. Translated, it gives CASGRVQGNEKLFF.